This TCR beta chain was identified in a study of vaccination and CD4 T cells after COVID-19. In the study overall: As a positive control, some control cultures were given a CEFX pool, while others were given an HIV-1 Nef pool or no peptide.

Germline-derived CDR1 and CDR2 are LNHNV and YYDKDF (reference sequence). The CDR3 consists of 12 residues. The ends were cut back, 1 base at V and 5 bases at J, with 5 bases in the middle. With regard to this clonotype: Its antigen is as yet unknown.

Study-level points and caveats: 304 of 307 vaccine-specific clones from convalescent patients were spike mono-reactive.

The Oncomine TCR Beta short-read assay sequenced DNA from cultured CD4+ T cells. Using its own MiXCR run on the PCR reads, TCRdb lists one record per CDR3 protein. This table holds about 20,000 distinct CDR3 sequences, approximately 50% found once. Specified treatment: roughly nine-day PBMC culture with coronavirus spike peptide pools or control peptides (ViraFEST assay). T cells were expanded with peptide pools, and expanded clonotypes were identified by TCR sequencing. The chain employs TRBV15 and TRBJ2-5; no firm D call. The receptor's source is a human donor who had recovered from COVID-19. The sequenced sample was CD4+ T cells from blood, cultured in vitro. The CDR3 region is CATSRGAETQYF. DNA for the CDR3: TGTGCCACCAGCAGAGGGGCGGAGACCCAGTACTTC.